This TCR beta chain was obtained from a study of blood T cell repertoires in COVID-19. Overall study context: Sites across the United States, Italy and Spain contributed samples from acute and convalescent COVID-19. T cells, B-cell-depleted T cells, or PBMCs provided the cDNA or gDNA that served as material.

CDR3 length: 14 residues. V gave up 0 bases and J gave up 4 bases, with 7 bases separating them. Germline V gene sequence: CDR1 SGHRS, CDR2 YFSETQ. In assigning cohorts, the study relied on participant-reported clinical history. The sample holds many counts of this clone. Produced via immunoSEQ multiplex PCR; TCRdb's table is partial and in-frame only. The table records around 420,000 clones, over 75% of them present only once. Specimen: PBMCs or T cells enriched from blood (not recorded which). The chain combines TRBV5-1 with TRBJ2-2, with D perhaps TRBD2 (5 bases). This TCR came from a woman aged 35 to 49 with acute COVID-19. The DNA for the CDR3 is TGCGCCAGCAGCTTGGGAGGGCCCACCGGGGAGCTGTTTTTT. Translated: CASSLGGPTGELFF.